One sample yielded the 3 T cell receptor beta chains listed below, sequenced in a study of T cell responses to AZD1222 COVID-19 vaccine listed by TCRdb under 2021. Preparation of the library involved the immunoSEQ multiplex PCR assay. TCRdb re-hosts the immuneACCESS table, in-frame sequences only. Its copies lack some clones; in the studies checked, an unresolved V gene accounts for under half of them, and the cause for the rest is not known. Within this sample are tens of thousands of clones, with about 85% of them counted one time only. Roughly 18% of the sample is taken by the ten largest. The time point label here, explained by the study, means: baseline before first vaccination. The specimen was peripheral blood, collected on day 0 of AZD1222 vaccination. The receptors originated from an adult in good health.

The rearrangement uses TRBV9 and TRBJ1-1; D unclear. CDR1 is SGDLS, CDR2 YYNGEE, per germline. The CDR3 totals 14 residues. V dropped 0 bases and J dropped 7 bases, with 13 bases sitting between them. The CDR3 DNA reads as TGTGCCAGCAGCGTAGGCGGGCTAAACGATGAAGCTTTCTTT. It yields the protein CASSVGGLNDEAFF.

V gene TRBV29-1 combines with J gene TRBJ1-4; D may be TRBD1 (5 bases). The CDR3 totals 14 residues. V lost 6 bases to trimming and J lost 7 bases, with 18 bases between them. CDR1 SQVTM and CDR2 ANQGSEA come from the germline V gene. This CDR3 is CSVRRGGPIEKLFF. The CDR3 region has the DNA TGCAGCGTCCGGCGGGGGGGACCGATTGAAAAACTGTTTTTT.

The chain employs TRBV30 and TRBJ1-1; D remains ambiguous. V lost 4 bases and J 0 bases, leaving 9 bases between the germline ends. The germline gives CDR1 GTSNPN, CDR2 SVGIG (reference sequence). The CDR3 runs 13 residues. The CDR3 region has the DNA TGTGCCTGGACAGCGGCCATGAACACTGAAGCTTTCTTT. Its translation is CAWTAAMNTEAFF.